Described below is a single T cell receptor beta chain sequence and its context. The antigen is not known. V lost 2 bases and J lost 8, with 15 bases in between. CDR1 and CDR2 (germline): GTSNPN, SVGIG (reference sequence). CDR3 size: 13 residues. This sample is drawn from a study of OX40 agonist ivuxolimab in advanced cancers. Turning to the study itself: With a range of roughly 23 to 85, age averaged 60 years, and 75% to 90% were male. General observations from the study: Partial responders treated at 0.1-3.0 mg/kg exhibited clonal expansion among the lowest measured.

Only in-frame clones appear in the TCRdb table, and some are missing; sequencing was by immunoSEQ multiplex PCR. This sample has roughly 57,000 clones; roughly 79% occur once, and the top ten carry approximately 2.3%. The chain links TRBV30 to TRBJ1-1; the D gene is possibly TRBD1 (6 bases). Sequenced here: CD4+ or CD8+ T cells sorted from blood, sampled in a trial of the OX40 agonist ivuxolimab. This TCR was sampled from an adult with an advanced solid tumor such as melanoma, head and neck, liver or kidney cancer. CDR3 sequence: CAWSRTTGPEAFF. Written as DNA, the CDR3 is TGTGCCTGGAGTCGAACGACAGGACCCGAAGCTTTCTTT.